The T cell receptor (beta chain) under discussion was sequenced for a study of blood T cell repertoires in COVID-19. Only in-frame clones appear in the TCRdb table, and some are missing; sequencing was by immunoSEQ multiplex PCR. The sample lists about 34,000 clones; approximately 80% were seen once. V was shortened by 2 bases and J by 3 bases, with 3 bases between the two germline ends. The CDR3 spans 12 residues. Germline assignment: CDR1 MGHRA and CDR2 YSYEKL. This clone is categorized as large. The sequence was obtained from a woman between 65 and 79 years old with acute or convalescent COVID-19. The sequencing sample was made of peripheral blood. V gene TRBV4-1 combines with J gene TRBJ2-3; D is undetermined. CDR3 residues: CASSQYTDTQYF. DNA for the CDR3: TGCGCCAGCAGCCAATATACAGATACGCAGTATTTT.